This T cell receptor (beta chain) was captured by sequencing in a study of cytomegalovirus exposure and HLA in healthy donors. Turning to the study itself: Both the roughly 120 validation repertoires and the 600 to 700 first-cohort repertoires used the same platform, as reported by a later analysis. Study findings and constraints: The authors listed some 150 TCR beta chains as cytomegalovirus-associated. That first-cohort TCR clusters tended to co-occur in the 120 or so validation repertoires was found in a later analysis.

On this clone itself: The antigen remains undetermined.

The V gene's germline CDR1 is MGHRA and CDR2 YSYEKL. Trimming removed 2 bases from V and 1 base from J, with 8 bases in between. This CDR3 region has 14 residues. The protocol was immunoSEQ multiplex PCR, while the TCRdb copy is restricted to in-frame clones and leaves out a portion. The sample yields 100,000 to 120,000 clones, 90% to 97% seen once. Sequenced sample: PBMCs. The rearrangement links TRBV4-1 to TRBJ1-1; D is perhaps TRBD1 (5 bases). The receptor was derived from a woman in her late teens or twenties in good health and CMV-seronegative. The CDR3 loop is CASSQYDRNTEAFF. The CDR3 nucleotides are TGCGCCAGCAGCCAATACGACAGGAACACTGAAGCTTTCTTT.